This T cell receptor (beta chain) stems from a study of T cell changes during pregnancy in multiple sclerosis. Libraries were prepared by immunoSEQ multiplex PCR; TCRdb keeps only in-frame clonotypes and omits some of them. The repertoire consists of around 25,000 clones, with around four fifths occurring once and the leading ten covering around 14%. The CDR3 runs 13 residues. Germline V gene lookup returns CDR1 MNHNS and CDR2 SASEGT. Trimming removed 6 bases from V and 3 bases from J, with 11 bases in between. Sequencing used CD8+ T cells from peripheral blood mononuclear cells, obtained in the first trimester of pregnancy. The clonotype originates from a female donor in good health, enrolled as a control in a pregnancy study. The V and J genes are TRBV6-1 and TRBJ1-2; no clear D. CDR3 coding DNA: TGTGCCAGCAGCTCTCAAGCGGACTATGGCTACACCTTC. Amino acid sequence: CASSSQADYGYTF.